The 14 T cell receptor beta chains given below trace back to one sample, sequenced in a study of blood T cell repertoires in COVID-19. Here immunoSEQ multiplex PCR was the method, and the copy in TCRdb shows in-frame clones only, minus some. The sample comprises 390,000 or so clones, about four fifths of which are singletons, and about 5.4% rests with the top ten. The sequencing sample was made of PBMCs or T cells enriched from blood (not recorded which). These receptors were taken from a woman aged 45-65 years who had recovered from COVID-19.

CDR3 bases: TGTGCCAGCAGCCCTGGCGCGGGACCAAATGAGCAGTTCTTC. Residues: CASSPGAGPNEQFF. This sequence joins TRBV3-1 (or the pseudogene TRBV3-2) and TRBJ2-1; weak D call: TRBD2 (6 bases). The V end was cut by 4 bases, the J end by 7 bases, with 14 bases between. CDR1 is LGHDT, CDR2 YNNKEL, per germline (reference sequence). CDR3 length: 14 amino acids.

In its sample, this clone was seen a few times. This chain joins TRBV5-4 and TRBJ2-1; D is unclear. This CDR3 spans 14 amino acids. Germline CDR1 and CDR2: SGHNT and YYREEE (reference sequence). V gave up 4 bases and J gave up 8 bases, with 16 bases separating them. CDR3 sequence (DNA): TGTGCCAGCAGCCCCGACTCCTATTCCGATGAGCAGTTCTTC. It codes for CASSPDSYSDEQFF.

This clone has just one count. In nucleotides, the CDR3 is TGTGCCAGCAGCCTCTCGCAGGGGAGTTCACCCCTCCACTTT. Amino acids: CASSLSQGSSPLHF. The gene calls are TRBV11-3 and TRBJ1-6; a possible D gene is TRBD1 (6 bases). From germline, CDR1 is SGHNT and CDR2 YENEEA. This CDR3 region has 14 residues. V was trimmed by 5 bases and J by 9 bases, leaving 14 bases between them.

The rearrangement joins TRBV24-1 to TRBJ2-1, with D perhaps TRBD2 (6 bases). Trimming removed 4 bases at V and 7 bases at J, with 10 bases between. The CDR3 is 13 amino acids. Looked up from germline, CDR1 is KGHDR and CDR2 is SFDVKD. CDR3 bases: TGTGCCACCAGTGACTCCGGACTAAATGAGCAGTTCTTC. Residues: CATSDSGLNEQFF.

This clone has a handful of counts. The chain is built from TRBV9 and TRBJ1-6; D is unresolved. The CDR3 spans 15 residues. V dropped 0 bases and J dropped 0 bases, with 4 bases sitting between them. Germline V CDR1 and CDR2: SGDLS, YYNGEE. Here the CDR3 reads CASSVDSSYNSPLHF. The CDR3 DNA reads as TGTGCCAGCAGCGTAGATAGCTCCTATAATTCACCCCTCCACTTT.

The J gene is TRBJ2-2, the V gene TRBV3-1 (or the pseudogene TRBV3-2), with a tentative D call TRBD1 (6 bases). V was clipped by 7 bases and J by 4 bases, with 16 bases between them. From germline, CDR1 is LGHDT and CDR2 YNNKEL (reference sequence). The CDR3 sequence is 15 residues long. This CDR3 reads CASTNPTGPTGELFF. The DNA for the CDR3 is TGTGCCAGCACCAACCCGACAGGACCCACCGGGGAGCTGTTTTTT.

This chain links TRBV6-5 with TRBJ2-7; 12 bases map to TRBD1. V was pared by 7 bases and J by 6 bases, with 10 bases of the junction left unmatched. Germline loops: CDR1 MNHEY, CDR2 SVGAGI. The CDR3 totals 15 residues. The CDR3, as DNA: TGTGCCAGCAACAAACCGGGACAGGGGGCTCTCGAGCAGTACTTC. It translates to CASNKPGQGALEQYF.

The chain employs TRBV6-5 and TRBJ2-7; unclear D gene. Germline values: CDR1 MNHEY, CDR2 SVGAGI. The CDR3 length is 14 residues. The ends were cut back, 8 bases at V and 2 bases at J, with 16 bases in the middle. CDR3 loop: CASGVQSFTYEQYF. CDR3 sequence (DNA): TGTGCCAGCGGAGTCCAGTCTTTTACCTACGAGCAGTACTTC.

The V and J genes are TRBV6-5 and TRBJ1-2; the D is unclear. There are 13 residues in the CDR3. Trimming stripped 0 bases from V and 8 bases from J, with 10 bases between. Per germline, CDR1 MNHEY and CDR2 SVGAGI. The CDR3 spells CASSYSISLGYTF. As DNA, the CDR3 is TGTGCCAGCAGTTACTCGATTAGTTTGGGCTACACCTTC.

DNA for the CDR3: TGTGCCAGCAGCCCAAACCCCCGGGACACAGTCTCTGGGGCCAACGTCCTGACTTTC. This gives the protein CASSPNPRDTVSGANVLTF. The chain links TRBV7-9 to TRBJ2-6; perhaps TRBD1 as D (6 bases). This CDR3 is built from 19 residues. Germline V lookup: CDR1 SEHNR, CDR2 FQNEAQ (reference sequence). V dropped 5 bases and J dropped 0 bases, with 20 bases sitting between them.

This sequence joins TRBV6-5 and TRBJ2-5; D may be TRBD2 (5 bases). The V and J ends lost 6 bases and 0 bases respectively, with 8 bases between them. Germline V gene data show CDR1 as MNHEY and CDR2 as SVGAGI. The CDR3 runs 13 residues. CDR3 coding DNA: TGTGCCAGCAGACACGGGGACCAAGAGACCCAGTACTTC. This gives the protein CASRHGDQETQYF.

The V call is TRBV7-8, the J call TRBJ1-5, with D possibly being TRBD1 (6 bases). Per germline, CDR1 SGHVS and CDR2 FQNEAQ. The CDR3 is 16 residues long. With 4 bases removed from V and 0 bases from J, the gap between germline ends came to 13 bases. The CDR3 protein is CASSSQGPYSNQPQHF. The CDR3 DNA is TGTGCCAGCAGCTCCCAGGGGCCTTATAGCAATCAGCCCCAGCATTTT.

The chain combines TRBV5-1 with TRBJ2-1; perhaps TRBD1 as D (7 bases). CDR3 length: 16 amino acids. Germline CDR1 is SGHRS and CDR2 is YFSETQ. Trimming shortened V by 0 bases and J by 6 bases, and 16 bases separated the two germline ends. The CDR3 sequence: CASSLEGTQGGNEQFF. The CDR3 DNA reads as TGCGCCAGCAGCTTGGAGGGGACCCAGGGGGGCAATGAGCAGTTCTTC.

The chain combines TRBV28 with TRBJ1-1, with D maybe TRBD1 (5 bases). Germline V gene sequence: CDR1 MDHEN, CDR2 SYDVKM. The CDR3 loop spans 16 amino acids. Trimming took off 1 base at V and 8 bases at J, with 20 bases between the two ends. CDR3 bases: TGTGCCAGCAGTTTATTAGCTAGGGGACTAGGTTGGGAAGCTTTCTTT. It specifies CASSLLARGLGWEAFF.